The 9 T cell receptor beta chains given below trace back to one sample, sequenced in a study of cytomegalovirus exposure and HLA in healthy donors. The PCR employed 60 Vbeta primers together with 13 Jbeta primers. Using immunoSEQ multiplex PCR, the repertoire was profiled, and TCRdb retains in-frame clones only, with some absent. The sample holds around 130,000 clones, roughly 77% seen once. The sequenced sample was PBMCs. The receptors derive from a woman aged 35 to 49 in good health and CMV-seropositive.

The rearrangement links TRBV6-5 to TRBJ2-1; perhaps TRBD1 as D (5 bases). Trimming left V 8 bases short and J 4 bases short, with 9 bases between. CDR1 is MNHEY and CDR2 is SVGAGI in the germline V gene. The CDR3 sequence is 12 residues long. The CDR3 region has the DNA TGTGCCAGCTGGGCAGGGTACAATGAGCAGTTCTTC. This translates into CASWAGYNEQFF.

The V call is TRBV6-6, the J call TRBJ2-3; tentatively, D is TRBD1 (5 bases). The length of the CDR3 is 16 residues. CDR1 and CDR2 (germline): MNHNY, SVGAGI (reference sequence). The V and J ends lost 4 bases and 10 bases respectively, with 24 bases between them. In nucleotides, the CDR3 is TGTGCCAGCAGTTGGGGCCGGACGGACCTAGGTTCAGCGCAGTATTTT. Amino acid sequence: CASSWGRTDLGSAQYF.

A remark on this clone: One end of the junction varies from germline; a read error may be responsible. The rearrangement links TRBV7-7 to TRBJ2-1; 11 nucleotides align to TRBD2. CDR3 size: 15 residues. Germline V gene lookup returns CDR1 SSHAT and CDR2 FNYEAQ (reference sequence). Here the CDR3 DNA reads TGTGCTAGCAGCTTAAATAGCGGGAGGGAAAATGAGCAGTTCTTC. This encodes CASSLNSGRENEQFF. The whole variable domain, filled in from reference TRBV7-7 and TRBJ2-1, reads GAGVSQSPRYKVTKRGQDVTLRCDPISSHATLYWYQQALGQGPEFLTYFNYEAQPDKSGLPSDRFSAERPEGSISTLTIQRTEQRDSAMYRCASSLNSGRENEQFFGPGTRLTVL.

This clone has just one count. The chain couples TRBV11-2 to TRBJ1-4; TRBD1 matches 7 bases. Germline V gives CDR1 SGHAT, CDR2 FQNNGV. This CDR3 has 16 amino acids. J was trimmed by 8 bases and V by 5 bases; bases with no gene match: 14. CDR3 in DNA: TGTGCCAGCAGCCCACGTCAGACAGGGTGGGGAGAAAAACTGTTTTTT. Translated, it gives CASSPRQTGWGEKLFF. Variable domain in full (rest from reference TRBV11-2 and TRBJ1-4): EAGVAQSPRYKIIEKRQSVAFWCNPISGHATLYWYQQILGQGPKLLIQFQNNGVVDDSQLPKDRFSAERLKGVDSTLKIQPAKLEDSAVYLCASSPRQTGWGEKLFFGSGTQLSVL.

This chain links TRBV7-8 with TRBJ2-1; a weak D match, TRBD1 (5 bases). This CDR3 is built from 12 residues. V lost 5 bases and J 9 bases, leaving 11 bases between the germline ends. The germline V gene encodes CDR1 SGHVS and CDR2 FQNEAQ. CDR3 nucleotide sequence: TGTGCCAGCAGCCAGGGATCGGGTGAGCAGTTCTTC. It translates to CASSQGSGEQFF.

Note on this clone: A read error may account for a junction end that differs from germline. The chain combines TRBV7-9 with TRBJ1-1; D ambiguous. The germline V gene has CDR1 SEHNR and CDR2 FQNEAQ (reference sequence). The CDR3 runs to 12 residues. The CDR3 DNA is TGTTCCAGCAGCTTAGTTACAGCTGAAGCTTTCTTT. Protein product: CSSSLVTAEAFF.

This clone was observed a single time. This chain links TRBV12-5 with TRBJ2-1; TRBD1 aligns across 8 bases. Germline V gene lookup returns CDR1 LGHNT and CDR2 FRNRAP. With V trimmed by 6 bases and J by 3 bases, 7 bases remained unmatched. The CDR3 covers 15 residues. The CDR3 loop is CASGQGQAYYNEQFF. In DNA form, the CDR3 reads TGTGCTAGTGGACAGGGACAGGCCTACTACAATGAGCAGTTCTTC. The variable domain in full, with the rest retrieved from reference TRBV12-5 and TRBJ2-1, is DARVTQTPRHKVTEMGQEVTMRCQPILGHNTVFWYRQTMMQGLELLAYFRNRAPLDDSGMPKDRFSAEMPDATLATLKIQPSEPRDSAVYFCASGQGQAYYNEQFFGPGTRLTVL.

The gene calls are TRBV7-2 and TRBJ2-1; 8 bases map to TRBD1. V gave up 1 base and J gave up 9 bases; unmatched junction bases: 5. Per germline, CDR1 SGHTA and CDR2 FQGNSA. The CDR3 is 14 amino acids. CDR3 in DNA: TGTGCCAGCAGCTTAGGGACAGGGATATCTGAGCAGTTCTTC. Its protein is CASSLGTGISEQFF. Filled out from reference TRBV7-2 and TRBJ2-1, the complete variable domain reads GAGVSQSPSNKVTEKGKDVELRCDPISGHTALYWYRQSLGQGLEFLIYFQGNSAPDKSGLPSDRFSAERTGGSVSTLTIQRTQQEDSAVYLCASSLGTGISEQFFGPGTRLTVL.

The CDR3 sequence: CASSDPGAIDYEQYF. The CDR3 region has the DNA TGTGCCAGCAGTGATCCAGGGGCTATTGACTACGAGCAGTACTTC. This chain joins TRBV2 and TRBJ2-7; weak D call: TRBD1 (6 bases). Germline assignment: CDR1 SNHLY and CDR2 FYNNEI. Trimming shortened V by 3 bases and J by 3 bases, and 15 bases separated the two germline ends. The CDR3 loop spans 15 amino acids.